What follows are 7 T cell receptor beta chains derived from one specimen sequenced in a study of T-cell memory formation after mild COVID-19. Using its own MiXCR run on the 5' RACE reads, TCRdb lists one record per CDR3 protein. The data show approximately 570,000 distinct CDR3 sequences, roughly 18% seen once. Sequences were obtained from PBMCs or a T cell subset sorted from them (not recorded which). Source of these receptors: an adult woman who had mild COVID-19 (a few samples of this study predate the infection). Cell type and time point are not known.

This chain uses TRBV20-1 with TRBJ2-7; D not resolved. CDR3 length: 12 residues. V was shortened by 8 bases and J by 3 bases, with 14 bases between the two germline ends. Germline V gene lookup returns CDR1 DFQATT and CDR2 SNEGSKA (reference sequence). The CDR3 DNA sequence: TGCAGTCCCCGATTCCAAAGCTACGAGCAGTACTTC. It yields the protein CSPRFQSYEQYF.

This chain uses TRBV11-3 with TRBJ2-2, with 7 bases matching TRBD2. Germline-derived CDR1 and CDR2 are SGHNT and YENEEA. J was trimmed by 0 bases and V by 4 bases; bases with no gene match: 2. CDR3 length: 15 residues. The CDR3 coding sequence is TGTGCCAGCAGCTACCGGGGGGCGAACACCGGGGAGCTGTTTTTT. It translates to CASSYRGANTGELFF.

This clonotype occurred many times. CDR3 sequence: CASSLVGQRDSSTDTQYF. The CDR3 nucleotides are TGCGCCAGCAGCTTGGTCGGGCAACGGGACAGTAGCACAGATACGCAGTATTTT. The chain has TRBV5-1 and TRBJ2-3, with 7 bases matching TRBD1. The V gene end was trimmed by 0 bases and the J gene end by 0 bases; junction bases not matched to a gene: 10. Germline CDR1 SGHRS, CDR2 YFSETQ. The CDR3 totals 18 residues.

Only one count was recorded for this clonotype. J is TRBJ1-1 and V is TRBV29-1; D is possibly TRBD1 (5 bases). Germline assignment: CDR1 SQVTM and CDR2 ANQGSEA. V lost 3 bases and J 1 base, leaving 12 bases between the germline ends. The CDR3 is 14 amino acids. CDR3 DNA: TGCAGCGTTGAGCGGGCAGGGCGGAACACTGAAGCTTTCTTT. It encodes CSVERAGRNTEAFF.

The chain links TRBV18 to TRBJ2-1; 11 bases agree with TRBD1. J lost 6 bases, V lost 3 bases, and 4 bases had no gene match. The germline V gene encodes CDR1 KGHSH and CDR2 LQKENI. The CDR3 has 15 amino acids. CDR3 sequence reads: CASSPGQGALNEQFF. The CDR3 DNA reads TGTGCCAGCTCACCCGGACAGGGGGCCCTCAATGAGCAGTTCTTC.

This clonotype was seen a handful of times. This chain links TRBV4-2 with TRBJ1-1, with 10 bases lining up with TRBD1. The J segment lost 2 bases and the V segment lost 3 bases, leaving 9 bases of the junction unmatched. The CDR3 consists of 17 residues. Germline V gives CDR1 LGHNA, CDR2 YNFKEQ. The CDR3, as DNA: TGTGCCAGCAGCCATACACCGGGACAGGGGCGAAACACTGAAGCTTTCTTT. Translating gives CASSHTPGQGRNTEAFF.

The chain employs TRBV29-1 and TRBJ1-1, with a possible D match to TRBD1 (5 bases). Trimming left V 5 bases short and J 8 bases short, with 9 bases between. CDR1 is SQVTM, CDR2 ANQGSEA, per germline. The CDR3 extends over 10 amino acids. The CDR3, as DNA: TGCAGCGTTTATTGGACAGAAGCTTTCTTT. This translates into CSVYWTEAFF. Full variable domain (missing parts from reference TRBV29-1 and TRBJ1-1): SAVISQKPSRDICQRGTSLTIQCQVDSQVTMMFWYRQQPGQSLTLIATANQGSEATYESGFVIDKFPISRPNLTFSTLTVSNMSPEDSSIYLCSVYWTEAFFGQGTRLTVV.